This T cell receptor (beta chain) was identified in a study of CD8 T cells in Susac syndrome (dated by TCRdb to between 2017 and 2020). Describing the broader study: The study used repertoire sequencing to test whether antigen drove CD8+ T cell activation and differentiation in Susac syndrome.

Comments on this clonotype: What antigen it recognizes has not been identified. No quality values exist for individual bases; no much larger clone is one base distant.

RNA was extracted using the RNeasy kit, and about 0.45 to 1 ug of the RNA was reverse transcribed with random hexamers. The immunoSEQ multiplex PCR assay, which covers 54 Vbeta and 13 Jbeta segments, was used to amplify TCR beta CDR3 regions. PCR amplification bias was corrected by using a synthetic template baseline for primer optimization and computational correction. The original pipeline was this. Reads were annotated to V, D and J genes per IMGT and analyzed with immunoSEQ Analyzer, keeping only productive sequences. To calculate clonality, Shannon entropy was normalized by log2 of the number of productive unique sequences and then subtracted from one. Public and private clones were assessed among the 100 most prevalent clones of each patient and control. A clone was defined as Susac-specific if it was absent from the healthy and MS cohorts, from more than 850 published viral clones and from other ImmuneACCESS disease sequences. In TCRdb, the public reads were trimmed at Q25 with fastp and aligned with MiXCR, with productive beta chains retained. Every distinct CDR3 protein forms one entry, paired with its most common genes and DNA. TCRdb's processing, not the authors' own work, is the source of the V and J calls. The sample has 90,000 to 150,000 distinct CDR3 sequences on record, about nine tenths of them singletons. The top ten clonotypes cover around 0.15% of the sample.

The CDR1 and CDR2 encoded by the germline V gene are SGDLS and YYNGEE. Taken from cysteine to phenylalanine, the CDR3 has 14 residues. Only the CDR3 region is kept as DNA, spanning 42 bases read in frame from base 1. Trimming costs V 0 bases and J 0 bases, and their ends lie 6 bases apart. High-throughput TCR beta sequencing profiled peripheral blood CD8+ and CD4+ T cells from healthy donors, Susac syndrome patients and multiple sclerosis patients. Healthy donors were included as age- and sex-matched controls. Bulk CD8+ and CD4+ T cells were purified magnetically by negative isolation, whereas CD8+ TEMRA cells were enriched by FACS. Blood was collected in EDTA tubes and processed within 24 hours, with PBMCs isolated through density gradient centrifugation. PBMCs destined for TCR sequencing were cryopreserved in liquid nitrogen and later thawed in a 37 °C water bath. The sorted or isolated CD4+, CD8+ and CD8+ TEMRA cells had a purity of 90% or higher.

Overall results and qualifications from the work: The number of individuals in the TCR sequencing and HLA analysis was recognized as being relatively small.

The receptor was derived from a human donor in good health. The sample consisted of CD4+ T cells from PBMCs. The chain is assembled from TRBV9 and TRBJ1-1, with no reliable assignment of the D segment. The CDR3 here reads CASSVGTMNTEAFF. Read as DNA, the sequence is TGTGCCAGCAGCGTAGGTACAATGAACACTGAAGCTTTCTTT.